This T cell receptor beta chain was profiled in a study of cytomegalovirus exposure and HLA in healthy donors. Notes on this clone: Its antigen is as yet unknown.

General study results and limits: Clusters of TCRs from the first cohort tended to co-occur in the 110 or so validation repertoires (as a later analysis found). Most TCRs appeared rarely, but some public TCRs recurred in many donors. Cytomegalovirus-associated status was assigned to about 150 TCR beta chains. The CMV antigen specificity of a few CMV-associated chains was confirmed through in vitro analysis.

CDR1 is SGHAT, CDR2 FQDESV, per germline (reference sequence). V lost 4 bases to trimming and J lost 1 base; unmatched junction nucleotides: 9. CDR3 length: 17 residues. Produced via immunoSEQ multiplex PCR; TCRdb's table is partial and in-frame only. Counted here are 50,000 to 65,000 clones, over 90% occurring once; the ten biggest clones make up roughly 7.3%. This chain links TRBV11-1 with TRBJ1-1; 10 nucleotides agree with TRBD1. This clonotype was sampled from a woman aged 18-29 years in good health and CMV-seropositive. The sequencing sample was made of PBMCs. CDR3 coding DNA: TGTGCCAGCAGCTCGGGGGACAGGGGATGGAAGAACACTGAAGCTTTCTTT. Protein: CASSSGDRGWKNTEAFF.